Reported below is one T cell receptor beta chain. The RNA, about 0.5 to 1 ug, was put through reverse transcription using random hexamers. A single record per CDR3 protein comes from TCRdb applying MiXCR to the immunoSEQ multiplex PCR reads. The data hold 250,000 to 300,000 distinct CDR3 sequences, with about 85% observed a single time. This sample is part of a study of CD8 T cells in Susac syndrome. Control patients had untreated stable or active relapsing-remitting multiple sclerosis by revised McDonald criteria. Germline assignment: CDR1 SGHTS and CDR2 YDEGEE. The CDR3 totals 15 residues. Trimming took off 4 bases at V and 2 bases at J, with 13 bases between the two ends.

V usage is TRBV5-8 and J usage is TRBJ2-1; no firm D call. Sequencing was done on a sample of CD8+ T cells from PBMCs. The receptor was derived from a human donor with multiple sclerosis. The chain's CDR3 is CASSGPGLAYNEQFF. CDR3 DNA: TGTGCCAGCAGCGGCCCCGGTCTGGCCTACAATGAGCAGTTCTTC.